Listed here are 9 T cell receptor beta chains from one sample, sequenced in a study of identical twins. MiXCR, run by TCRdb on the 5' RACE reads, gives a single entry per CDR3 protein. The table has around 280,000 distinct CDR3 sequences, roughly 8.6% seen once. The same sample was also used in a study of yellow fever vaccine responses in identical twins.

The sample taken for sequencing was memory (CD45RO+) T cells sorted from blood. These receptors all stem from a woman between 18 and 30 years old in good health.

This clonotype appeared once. The CDR3 DNA sequence: TGTGCCAGCAGCGATCCGACGGCCCCGGGGAACTATGGCTACACCTTC. Translating it yields CASSDPTAPGNYGYTF. The genes are TRBV7-3 and TRBJ1-2; D is undetermined. Germline V lookup: CDR1 SGHTA, CDR2 FQGTGA. The V end was cut by 5 bases, the J end by 2 bases, with 18 bases between. The CDR3 consists of 16 residues.

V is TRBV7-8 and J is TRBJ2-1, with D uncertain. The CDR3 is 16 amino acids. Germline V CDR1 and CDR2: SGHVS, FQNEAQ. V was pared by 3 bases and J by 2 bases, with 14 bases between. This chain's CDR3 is CASSLRSGYTYNEQFF. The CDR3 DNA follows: TGTGCCAGCAGCTTGCGGTCGGGTTATACCTACAATGAGCAGTTCTTC. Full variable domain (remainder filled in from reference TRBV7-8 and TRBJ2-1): GAGVSQSPRYKVAKRGQDVALRCDPISGHVSLFWYQQALGQGPEFLTYFQNEAQLDKSGLPSDRFFAERPEGSVSTLKIQRTQQEDSAVYLCASSLRSGYTYNEQFFGPGTRLTVL.

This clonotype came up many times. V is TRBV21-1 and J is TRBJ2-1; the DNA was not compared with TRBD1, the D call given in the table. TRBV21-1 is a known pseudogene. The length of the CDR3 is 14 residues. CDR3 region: CASSKATGYNEQFF. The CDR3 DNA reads TGTGCCAGCAGCAAAGCTACAGGGTACAATGAGCAGTTCTTC.

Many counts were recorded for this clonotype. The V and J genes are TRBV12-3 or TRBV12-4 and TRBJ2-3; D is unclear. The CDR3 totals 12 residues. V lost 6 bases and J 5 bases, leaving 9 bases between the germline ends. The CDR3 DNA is TGTGCCAGCAGCCCCCTACAAGATACGCAGTATTTT. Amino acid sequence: CASSPLQDTQYF.

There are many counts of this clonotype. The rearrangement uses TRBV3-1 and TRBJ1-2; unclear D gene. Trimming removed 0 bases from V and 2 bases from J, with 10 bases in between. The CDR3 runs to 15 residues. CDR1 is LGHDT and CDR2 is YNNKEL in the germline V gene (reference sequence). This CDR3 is CASSQDQQPNYGYTF. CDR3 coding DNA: TGTGCCAGCAGCCAAGATCAACAGCCCAACTATGGCTACACCTTC.

CDR3 nucleotide sequence: TGCGCCAGCAGCTCCCGGACTAGCGCCTCGAGCACAGATACGCAGTATTTT. Protein product: CASSSRTSASSTDTQYF. This chain joins TRBV5-1 and TRBJ2-3, with 9 bases identical to TRBD2. Looked up from germline, CDR1 is SGHRS and CDR2 is YFSETQ. This CDR3 comprises 17 residues. Germline trimming cut 3 bases from V and 0 bases from J; bases unmatched to any gene: 8.

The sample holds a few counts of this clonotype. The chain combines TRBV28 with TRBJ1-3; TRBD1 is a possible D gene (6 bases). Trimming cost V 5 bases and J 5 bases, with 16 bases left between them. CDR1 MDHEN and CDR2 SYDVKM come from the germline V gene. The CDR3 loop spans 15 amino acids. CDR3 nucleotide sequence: TGTGCCAGCAGTCCATACGGACAGTCGCGAAACACCATATATTTT. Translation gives CASSPYGQSRNTIYF.

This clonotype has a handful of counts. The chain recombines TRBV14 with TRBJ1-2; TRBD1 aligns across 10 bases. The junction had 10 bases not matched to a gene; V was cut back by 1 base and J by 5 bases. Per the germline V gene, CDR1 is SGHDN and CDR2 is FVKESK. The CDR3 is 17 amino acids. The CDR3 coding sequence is TGTGCCAGCAGCCAAGGCCCGACAGGGGGCGGTGGGTATGGCTACACCTTC. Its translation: CASSQGPTGGGGYGYTF.

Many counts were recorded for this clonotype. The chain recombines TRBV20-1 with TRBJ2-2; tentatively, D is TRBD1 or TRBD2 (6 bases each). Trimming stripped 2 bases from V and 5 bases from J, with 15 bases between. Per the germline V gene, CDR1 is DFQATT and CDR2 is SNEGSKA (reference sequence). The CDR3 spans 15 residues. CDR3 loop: CSARRVPGATGELFF. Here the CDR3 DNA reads TGCAGTGCTAGAAGGGTACCGGGGGCGACCGGGGAGCTGTTTTTT.